In its sample, the clone carrying this TCR beta chain was seen many times. Its cognate antigen is unknown. The data were obtained in a study of identical twins. Study-wide results and caveats: Insertions were reduced in abundant cord blood beta clonotypes but not in memory repertoires. Zero-insertion findings could be partly confounded by invariant cells (MAIT and iNKT cells). Weaker excess twin sharing was observed in beta out-of-frame sequences.

TCRdb itself ran the 5' RACE reads through MiXCR, one entry per CDR3 protein. The data show 450,000 to 500,000 distinct CDR3 sequences, roughly an eighth seen once. CDR3 length: 12 amino acids. Germline V gene lookup returns CDR1 SGHDT and CDR2 YYEEEE. Trimming shortened V by 6 bases and J by 6 bases, and 11 bases separated the two germline ends. This same sample was also taken into another study, of yellow fever vaccine responses in identical twins.

The source material was CD4+ T cells sorted from blood. The receptor was isolated from a woman aged 18-30 years in good health. The V call is TRBV5-6, the J call TRBJ2-3, with D perhaps assigned TRBD1 or TRBD2 (5 bases each). The CDR3 bases are TGTGCCAGCACCTCTGGGACGGATACGCAGTATTTT. Residues: CASTSGTDTQYF.